This T cell receptor (beta chain) was documented in a study of blood T cell repertoires in COVID-19. Turning to the study itself: Material from acute and convalescent COVID-19 was sourced from the United States, Italy and Spain. Sources were T cells, B-cell-depleted T cells, or PBMCs; the material itself was cDNA or gDNA.

Source study methods: Reference gene primers were amplified, and this amplification served to estimate nucleated cell counts. The table came from immunoSEQ multiplex PCR; TCRdb's copy has only in-frame clones and leaves some out. The V and J calls and clone size come from that table; D and trimming were worked out from the DNA. The profile shows roughly 300,000 clones, 81% of them singletons. The germline gives CDR1 MNHEY, CDR2 SVGAGI. Between the trimmed V and J ends, which lost 2 bases and 1 base, there was a span of 9 bases. This CDR3 comprises 15 residues. This TCR derives from a woman aged 60-75 years with active or convalescent COVID-19. Sample: peripheral blood. The chain has TRBV6-5 and TRBJ2-1; D not certain. As DNA, the CDR3 is TGTGCCAGCAGTTACGCTGGCAGATCCTACAATGAGCAGTTCTTC. This codes for CASSYAGRSYNEQFF.